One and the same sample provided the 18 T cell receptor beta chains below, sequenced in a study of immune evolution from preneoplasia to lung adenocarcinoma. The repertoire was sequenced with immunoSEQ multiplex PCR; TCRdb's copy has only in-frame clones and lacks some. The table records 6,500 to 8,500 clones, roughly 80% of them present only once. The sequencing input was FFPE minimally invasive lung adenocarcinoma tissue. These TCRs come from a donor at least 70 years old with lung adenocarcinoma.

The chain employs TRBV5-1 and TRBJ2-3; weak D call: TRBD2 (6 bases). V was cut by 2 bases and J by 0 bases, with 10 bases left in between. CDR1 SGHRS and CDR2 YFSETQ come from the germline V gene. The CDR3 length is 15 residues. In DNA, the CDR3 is TGCGCCAGCAGCTTAGGGACTGACAGCACAGATACGCAGTATTTT. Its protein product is CASSLGTDSTDTQYF.

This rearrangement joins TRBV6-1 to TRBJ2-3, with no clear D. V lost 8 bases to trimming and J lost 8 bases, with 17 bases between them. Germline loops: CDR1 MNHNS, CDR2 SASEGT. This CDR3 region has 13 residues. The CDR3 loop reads CASEGITDSTQYF. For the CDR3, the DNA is TGTGCCAGCGAAGGCATCACAGATTCTACGCAGTATTTT.

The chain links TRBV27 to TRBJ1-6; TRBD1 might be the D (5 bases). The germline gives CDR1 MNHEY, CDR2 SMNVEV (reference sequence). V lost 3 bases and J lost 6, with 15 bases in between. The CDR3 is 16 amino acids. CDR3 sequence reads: CASSLVWDRLNSPLHF. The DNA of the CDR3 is TGTGCCAGCAGTTTGGTGTGGGACCGCCTTAATTCACCCCTCCACTTT.

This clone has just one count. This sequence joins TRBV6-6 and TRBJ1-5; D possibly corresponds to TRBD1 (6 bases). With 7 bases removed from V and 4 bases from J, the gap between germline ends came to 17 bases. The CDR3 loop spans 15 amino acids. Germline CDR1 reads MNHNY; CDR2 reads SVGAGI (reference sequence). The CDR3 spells CASTPEGEGNQPQHF. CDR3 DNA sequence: TGTGCCAGCACTCCTGAGGGGGAGGGGAATCAGCCCCAGCATTTT.

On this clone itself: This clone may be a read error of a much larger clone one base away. CDR3 amino acids: CASNPQNRAGYTF. CDR3 coding DNA: TGTGCCAGCAACCCACAGAACAGGGCTGGCTACACCTTC. The chain has TRBV7-9 and TRBJ1-2; perhaps TRBD1 as D (6 bases). This CDR3 is 13 amino acids long. Looked up from germline, CDR1 is SEHNR and CDR2 is FQNEAQ (reference sequence). With 7 bases removed from V and 7 bases from J, the gap between germline ends came to 16 bases.

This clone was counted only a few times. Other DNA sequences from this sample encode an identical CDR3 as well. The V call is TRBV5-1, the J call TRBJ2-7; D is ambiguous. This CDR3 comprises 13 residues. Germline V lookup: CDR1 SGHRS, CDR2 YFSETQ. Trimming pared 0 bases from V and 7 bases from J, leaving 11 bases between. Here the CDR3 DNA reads TGCGCCAGCAGCTTGGGTCCCCCTAGGGAGCAGTACTTC. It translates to CASSLGPPREQYF.

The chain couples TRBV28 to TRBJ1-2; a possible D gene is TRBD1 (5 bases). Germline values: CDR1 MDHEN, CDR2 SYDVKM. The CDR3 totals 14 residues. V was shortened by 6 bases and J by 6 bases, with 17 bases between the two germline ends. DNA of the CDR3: TGTGCCAGCAGCTTAAACGCCCAGGGACATGGCTACACCTTC. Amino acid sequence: CASSLNAQGHGYTF.

The CDR3 region is CASSPYSGGYEQYF. In DNA form, the CDR3 reads TGTGCCAGCAGTCCCTACAGCGGGGGTTACGAGCAGTACTTC. The J gene is TRBJ2-7, the V gene TRBV6-6; TRBD2 matches 8 bases. J gave up 4 bases and V 5 bases, and 7 bases lay outside the gene matches. The CDR3 length is 14 residues. The V gene's germline CDR1 is MNHNY and CDR2 SVGAGI (reference sequence).

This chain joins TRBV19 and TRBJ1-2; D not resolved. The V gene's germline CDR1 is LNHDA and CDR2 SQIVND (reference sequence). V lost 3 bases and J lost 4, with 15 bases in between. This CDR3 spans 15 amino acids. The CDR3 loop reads CASSMPSREAYGYTF. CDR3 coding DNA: TGTGCCAGTAGTATGCCATCGAGAGAAGCCTATGGCTACACCTTC.

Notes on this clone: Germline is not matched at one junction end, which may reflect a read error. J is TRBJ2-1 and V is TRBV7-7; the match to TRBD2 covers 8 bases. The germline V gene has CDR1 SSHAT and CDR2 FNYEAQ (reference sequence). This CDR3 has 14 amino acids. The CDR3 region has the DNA TGTGCTAGCAGCTTAGCGGGAACAGGGCATGAGCAGTTCTTC. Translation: CASSLAGTGHEQFF.

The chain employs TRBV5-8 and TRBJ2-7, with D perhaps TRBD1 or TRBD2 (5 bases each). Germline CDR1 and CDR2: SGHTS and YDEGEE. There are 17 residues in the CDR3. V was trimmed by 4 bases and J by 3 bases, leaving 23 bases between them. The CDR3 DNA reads TGTGCCAGCAGCCCTAAGACGGGAAGGGGCCGCCTCTACGAGCAGTACTTC. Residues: CASSPKTGRGRLYEQYF.

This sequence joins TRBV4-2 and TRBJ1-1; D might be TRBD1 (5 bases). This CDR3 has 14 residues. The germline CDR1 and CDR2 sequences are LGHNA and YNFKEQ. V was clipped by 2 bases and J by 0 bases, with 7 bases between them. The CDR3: CASSQRQMNTEAFF. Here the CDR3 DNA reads TGTGCCAGCAGCCAACGACAGATGAACACTGAAGCTTTCTTT.

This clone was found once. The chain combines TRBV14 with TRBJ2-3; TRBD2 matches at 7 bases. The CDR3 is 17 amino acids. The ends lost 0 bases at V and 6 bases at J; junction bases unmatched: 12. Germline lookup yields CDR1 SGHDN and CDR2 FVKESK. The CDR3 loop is CASSQEVTAGDDDTQYF. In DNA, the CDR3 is TGTGCCAGCAGCCAAGAGGTTACGGCGGGAGATGACGATACGCAGTATTTT.

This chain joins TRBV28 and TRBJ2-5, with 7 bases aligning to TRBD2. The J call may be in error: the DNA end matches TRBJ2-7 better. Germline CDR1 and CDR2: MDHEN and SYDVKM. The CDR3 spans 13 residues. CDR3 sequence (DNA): TGTGCCAGCAGTGCTCCGGGGGGAAACGAGCAGTACTTC. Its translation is CASSAPGGNEQYF.

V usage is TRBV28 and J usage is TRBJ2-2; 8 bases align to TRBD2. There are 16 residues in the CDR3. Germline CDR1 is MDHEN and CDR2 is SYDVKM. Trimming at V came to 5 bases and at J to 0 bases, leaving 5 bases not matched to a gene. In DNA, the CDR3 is TGTGCCAGCAGTGGCGGGGGGATATCGAACACCGGGGAGCTGTTTTTT. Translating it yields CASSGGGISNTGELFF.

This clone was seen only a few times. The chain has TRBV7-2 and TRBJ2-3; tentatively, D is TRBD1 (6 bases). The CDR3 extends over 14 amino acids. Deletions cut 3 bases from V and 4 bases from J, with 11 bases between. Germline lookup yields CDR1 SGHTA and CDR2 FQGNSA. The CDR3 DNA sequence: TGTGCCAGCAGCTTCGGGAACAGGGCAGATACGCAGTATTTT. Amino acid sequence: CASSFGNRADTQYF.

CDR3 nucleotides: TGTGCCAGCAGGGGAAGCGGGATTGACGAGCAGTACTTC. The encoded protein is CASRGSGIDEQYF. This sequence joins TRBV6-6 and TRBJ2-7, with 7 bases that match TRBD2. This CDR3 comprises 13 residues. V was clipped by 6 bases and J by 5 bases; unmatched bases: 7. From germline, CDR1 is MNHNY and CDR2 SVGAGI (reference sequence).

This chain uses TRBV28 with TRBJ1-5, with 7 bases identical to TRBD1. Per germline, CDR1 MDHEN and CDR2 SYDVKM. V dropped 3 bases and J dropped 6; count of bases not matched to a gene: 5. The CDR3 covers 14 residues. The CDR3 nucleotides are TGTGCCAGCAGTTTTGCAGGGGGTTTTCAGCCCCAGCATTTT. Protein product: CASSFAGGFQPQHF. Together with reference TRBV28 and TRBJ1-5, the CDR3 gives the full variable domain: DVKVTQSSRYLVKRTGEKVFLECVQDMDHENMFWYRQDPGLGLRLIYFSYDVKMKEKGDIPEGYSVSREKKERFSLILESASTNQTSMYLCASSFAGGFQPQHFGDGTRLSIL.